The subject of this entry is one TCR beta chain. Sorting of CD4+ cells into CD25+CD127- cells was performed for 4 to 6 patients. The germline V gene encodes CDR1 SGHTA and CDR2 FQGNSA. The CDR3 loop spans 16 amino acids. The V gene lost 3 bases and the J gene lost 4 bases, with 13 bases spanning the gap. Following RNA extraction, reverse transcription yielded cDNA that acted as the sequencing template. TCRdb's table, derived via immunoSEQ multiplex PCR, lists solely in-frame clones and lacks some. There are 7,500 to 9,000 clones in the sample; approximately 70% occur only once, and approximately 2.9% lies in the top ten. The sample originates from a study of CD8+ T cells in alopecia areata.

V and J are TRBV7-2 and TRBJ2-6; TRBD1 or TRBD2 may be the D gene (5 bases each). The receptor was derived from a human donor with alopecia areata. The sample taken for sequencing was CD4+ Tregs sorted from blood. CDR3 protein: CASSFYSGHGANVLTF. CDR3 nucleotides: TGTGCCAGCAGCTTCTATTCGGGGCACGGGGCCAACGTCCTGACTTTC.